This T cell receptor beta chain was found in a study of blood T cell repertoires in COVID-19. Looking at the study overall: Acute and convalescent COVID-19 specimens originated in the United States, Italy and Spain.

Profiling relied on immunoSEQ multiplex PCR, and the TCRdb table lists in-frame clones only, not all of them. The profile shows approximately 250,000 clones, approximately 89% of them singletons. The ends were cut back, 4 bases at V and 4 bases at J, with 25 bases in the middle. The germline V gene encodes CDR1 SNHLY and CDR2 FYNNEI. CDR3 size: 18 residues. This receptor was taken from a man in his forties or fifties with active or convalescent COVID-19. The specimen was peripheral blood. The chain links TRBV2 to TRBJ1-2, with D tentatively TRBD1 (6 bases). Here the CDR3 reads CASSGGRSGTGRSYGYTF. The CDR3 coding sequence is TGTGCCAGCAGTGGGGGCCGATCTGGAACAGGGCGAAGCTATGGCTACACCTTC. The whole variable domain, remainder taken from reference TRBV2 and TRBJ1-2, is EPEVTQTPSHQVTQMGQEVILRCVPISNHLYFYWYRQILGQKVEFLVSFYNNEISEKSEIFDDQFSVERPDGSNFTLKIRSTKLEDSAMYFCASSGGRSGTGRSYGYTFGSGTRLTVV.